The T cell receptor beta chain under discussion was sequenced for a study of immune evolution from preneoplasia to lung adenocarcinoma. Findings and limits, study-wide: Top clone share appeared to fall from AAH through AIS, MIA, adenocarcinoma. Compared with EGFR-mutant or double wild-type lesions, KRAS-mutant nodules were more clonal.

Trimming removed 3 bases from V and 4 bases from J, with 13 bases in between. The CDR3 extends over 15 amino acids. Germline CDR1 MDHEN, CDR2 SYDVKM. On this clone: Its antigen is as yet unknown.

Generated by immunoSEQ multiplex PCR, the TCRdb table keeps only in-frame clones and is missing some. This sample has around 41,000 clones, with less than 85% found just once. The clonotype comes from a person between 55 and 69 years old with lung adenocarcinoma. Source material: FFPE invasive lung adenocarcinoma tissue. The rearrangement joins TRBV28 to TRBJ1-3; no firm D call. The CDR3 sequence: CASSFLGKAGNTIYF. CDR3 sequence (DNA): TGTGCCAGCAGTTTTCTCGGAAAAGCGGGAAACACCATATATTTT.